These 30 T cell receptor beta chains were sequenced from one sample in a study of shared clonotypes between healthy human individuals (TCRdb year 2020). Receptors were amplified or captured by the immunoSEQ multiplex PCR assay. TCRdb provides this immuneACCESS table in a form limited to in-frame rearrangements. Some clones are lacking; in checked studies, under half of them reflect an unresolved V gene, and why the rest are absent is not known. The sample table holds approximately 1,500,000 clones, of which 95% to 99% were seen once. The top ten hold roughly 0.4% of the sample. The specimen was naive CD4+ T cells sorted from blood. What the cell subset or site label conveys for this sample: CD45RA+ positively selected. Source of these receptors: a man aged 25 to 45 in good health.

The V call is TRBV6-4, the J call TRBJ2-3; D tentatively reads TRBD1 or TRBD2 (6 bases each). CDR1 is MRHNA and CDR2 is SNTAGT in the germline V gene. V lost 2 bases to trimming and J lost 2 bases, with 17 bases between them. This CDR3 is 17 amino acids long. The CDR3 nucleotides read TGTGCCAGCAGTGACCCACTTAGGGGGAGGCCCACAGATACGCAGTATTTT. This sequence encodes CASSDPLRGRPTDTQYF.

V usage is TRBV6-1 and J usage is TRBJ2-7, with D maybe TRBD2 (6 bases). V was shortened by 6 bases and J by 5 bases, with 17 bases between the two germline ends. Looked up from germline, CDR1 is MNHNS and CDR2 is SASEGT. The CDR3 has 14 residues. The CDR3 nucleotides read TGTGCCAGCAGCGTCTTACGGGGGATCGACGAGCAGTACTTC. Amino acid sequence: CASSVLRGIDEQYF.

V and J are TRBV18 and TRBJ2-7; D may be TRBD2 (6 bases). This CDR3 is 13 amino acids long. V was clipped by 5 bases and J by 3 bases, with 11 bases between them. Germline lookup yields CDR1 KGHSH and CDR2 LQKENI. In DNA, the CDR3 is TGTGCCAGCTCAACGGGAGTACTCTACGAGCAGTACTTC. Its protein is CASSTGVLYEQYF.

The chain combines TRBV5-5 with TRBJ1-2, with D hard to call. V gave up 0 bases and J gave up 3 bases, with 3 bases separating them. Germline-derived CDR1 and CDR2 are SGHKS and YYEKEE (reference sequence). CDR3 length: 12 residues. The CDR3 nucleotides are TGTGCCAGCAGCTTGGGCTACTATGGCTACACCTTC. Translation: CASSLGYYGYTF.

This clone was recorded only once. The sample has other DNA sequences that encode this CDR3 too. The CDR3 sequence: CASSLERGSYEQYF. CDR3 sequence (DNA): TGTGCCAGCAGCTTAGAGCGGGGTTCCTACGAGCAGTACTTC. The chain is built from TRBV7-6 and TRBJ2-7, with 7 positions matching TRBD2. The trim removed 1 base at V and 1 base at J, leaving 1 base unmatched. Germline loops: CDR1 SGHVS, CDR2 FNYEAQ. The CDR3 is made up of 14 amino acids.

The genes are TRBV29-1 and TRBJ1-2; D call uncertain. The CDR3 length is 11 residues. The ends were cut back, 6 bases at V and 11 bases at J, with 16 bases in the middle. CDR1 SQVTM and CDR2 ANQGSEA come from the germline V gene. This CDR3 is CSVSLGERYTF. DNA for the CDR3: TGCAGCGTCTCCCTCGGGGAGAGGTACACCTTC.

CDR3 in DNA: TGTGCCAGCAGTTCCTCCCCCGACGGTCGGATAGAGCCCCAGCATTTT. This codes for CASSSSPDGRIEPQHF. The chain carries TRBV6-5 and TRBJ1-5; D call uncertain. Trimming pared 4 bases from V and 8 bases from J, leaving 21 bases between. The V gene's germline CDR1 is MNHEY and CDR2 SVGAGI. This CDR3 region has 16 residues.

This chain connects TRBV4-1 to TRBJ2-5; 8 bases are a match to TRBD2. Germline V lookup: CDR1 MGHRA, CDR2 YSYEKL. The CDR3 is 15 residues long. V lost 3 bases and J lost 2; bases outside the gene matches: 5. CDR3 amino acids: CASSQAGTRQETQYF. CDR3 bases: TGCGCCAGCAGCCAGGCCGGGACTAGGCAAGAGACCCAGTACTTC.

This clone appeared a single time. The rearrangement uses TRBV9 and TRBJ1-2; 11 nucleotides align to TRBD1. The germline CDR1 and CDR2 sequences are SGDLS and YYNGEE. V was clipped by 3 bases and J by 6 bases; unmatched bases: 10. This CDR3 spans 16 amino acids. This chain's CDR3 is CASSATLGQGADGYTF. In nucleotides, the CDR3 is TGTGCCAGCAGCGCTACACTAGGACAGGGGGCAGATGGCTACACCTTC.

This sequence joins TRBV15 and TRBJ1-5, with D uncertain. V was clipped by 0 bases and J by 0 bases, with 3 bases between them. The CDR3 runs 14 residues. CDR1 and CDR2 from the germline V gene are LNHNV and YYDKDF (reference sequence). In DNA, the CDR3 is TGTGCCACCAGCAGAGAAAATAGCAATCAGCCCCAGCATTTT. It translates to CATSRENSNQPQHF.

The chain is built from TRBV28 and TRBJ1-1, with 10 bases aligning to TRBD1. V trimming: 6 bases; J trimming: 6 bases; junction bases outside the gene matches: 7. The CDR3 length is 14 residues. The germline V gene has CDR1 MDHEN and CDR2 SYDVKM. The CDR3 is CASRTTGGRAEAFF. CDR3 nucleotides: TGTGCCAGCAGGACGACAGGGGGCCGGGCTGAAGCTTTCTTT.

The chain links TRBV19 to TRBJ1-2, with TRBD1 as a possible D gene (6 bases). V lost 0 bases and J lost 10, with 9 bases in between. The germline V gene has CDR1 LNHDA and CDR2 SQIVND (reference sequence). This CDR3 region has 12 residues. The CDR3 DNA is TGTGCCAGTAGTATAGACAGGGGTGTCTACACCTTC. Its protein is CASSIDRGVYTF.

This clone has just one count. The CDR3 region is CASSPTGWFNEQFF. The CDR3 coding sequence is TGTGCCAGCTCACCGACAGGGTGGTTCAATGAGCAGTTCTTC. The rearrangement joins TRBV18 to TRBJ2-1; the match to TRBD1 covers 7 bases. V dropped 3 bases and J dropped 6; count of bases not matched to a gene: 5. The germline gives CDR1 KGHSH, CDR2 LQKENI. This CDR3 spans 14 amino acids.

The rearrangement links TRBV6-5 to TRBJ1-5; weak D call: TRBD1 (6 bases). The CDR3 contains 15 residues. V lost 5 bases and J 4 bases, leaving 15 bases between the germline ends. Germline V lookup: CDR1 MNHEY, CDR2 SVGAGI. CDR3 protein: CASSGDRLDNQPQHF. For the CDR3, the DNA is TGTGCCAGCAGTGGCGACAGGTTGGATAATCAGCCCCAGCATTTT.

As to this clone: A junction end diverges from the germline sequence, so it may reflect a read error. This chain connects TRBV18 to TRBJ2-7, with D possibly TRBD1 on 5 matching bases. CDR3 length equals 14 residues. Germline assignment: CDR1 KGHSH and CDR2 LQKENI. The CDR3 here is CASSSPGRTSEQYF. The CDR3 DNA reads TGTGCCAGCTCATCACCTGGCAGGACAAGCGAGCAGTACTTC.

The chain combines TRBV27 with TRBJ1-1, with D uncertain. With 6 bases removed from V and 2 bases from J, the gap between germline ends came to 10 bases. Germline V gene lookup returns CDR1 MNHEY and CDR2 SMNVEV (reference sequence). The CDR3 is made up of 13 amino acids. Written as DNA, the CDR3 is TGTGCCAGCAGGGCCACCGGTAACACTGAAGCTTTCTTT. Protein product: CASRATGNTEAFF.

For this clone: Other DNA sequences in the sample encode the same CDR3. The V and J genes are TRBV5-1 and TRBJ2-1; 10 bases line up with TRBD1. Unmatched junction bases numbered 4, after V lost 4 bases and J lost 3 bases. CDR1 SGHRS and CDR2 YFSETQ come from the germline V gene. CDR3 size: 15 residues. CDR3 nucleotide sequence: TGCGCCAGCAGCCTAGGGACAGGGGTCTACAATGAGCAGTTCTTC. Its protein is CASSLGTGVYNEQFF.

V is TRBV9 and J is TRBJ2-7; 8 positions match TRBD1. The CDR3 runs 15 residues. The ends lost 1 base at V and 5 bases at J; junction bases unmatched: 8. Germline-derived CDR1 and CDR2 are SGDLS and YYNGEE. The CDR3 DNA sequence: TGTGCCAGCAGCGTATCAGGGACAGGTTGGAACGAGCAGTACTTC. Protein: CASSVSGTGWNEQYF.

This chain joins TRBV5-1 and TRBJ2-1, with D perhaps TRBD2 (6 bases). Germline-derived CDR1 and CDR2 are SGHRS and YFSETQ. This CDR3 contains 15 residues. The V end lost 2 bases, the J end lost 5 bases, and 14 bases lay between the germline ends. The CDR3 sequence: CASSFGGSSHNEQFF. DNA of the CDR3: TGCGCCAGCAGCTTTGGGGGGAGTTCTCACAATGAGCAGTTCTTC.

This chain links TRBV6-1 with TRBJ2-1; D could derive from TRBD1 or TRBD2 (5 bases each). Trimming stripped 6 bases from V and 8 bases from J, with 20 bases between. Germline CDR1 MNHNS, CDR2 SASEGT. This CDR3 comprises 15 residues. The DNA of the CDR3 is TGTGCCAGCAGAGGGGAGCCTAGCAAGTATGATGAGCAGTTCTTC. Its translation: CASRGEPSKYDEQFF.

The rearrangement joins TRBV28 to TRBJ2-7; no clear D gene. CDR1 is MDHEN, CDR2 SYDVKM, per germline. The V gene lost 10 bases and the J gene lost 2 bases, with 9 bases spanning the gap. This CDR3 spans 11 amino acids. The DNA of the CDR3 is TGTGCCACGGTTATGGCCTACGAGCAGTACTTC. Translated: CATVMAYEQYF.

The count of this clone is one. The gene calls are TRBV7-2 and TRBJ2-7; D gene ambiguous. Trimming took off 0 bases at V and 5 bases at J, with 11 bases between the two ends. Germline CDR1 SGHTA, CDR2 FQGNSA. The CDR3 has 14 residues. The CDR3 nucleotides are TGTGCCAGCAGCTTAGCCGCTGGTACCCACGAGCAGTACTTC. The encoded protein is CASSLAAGTHEQYF.

V is TRBV7-6 and J is TRBJ2-7; TRBD1 matches at 11 bases. The CDR3 length is 16 residues. Germline CDR1 is SGHVS and CDR2 is FNYEAQ. V dropped 2 bases and J dropped 3; count of bases not matched to a gene: 6. CDR3 bases: TGTGCCAGCAGCTTATCCCAGGGACAGGGGGGCTACGAGCAGTACTTC. Translation: CASSLSQGQGGYEQYF.

This CDR3 is CASSPPSRTDTQYF. As DNA, the CDR3 is TGCGCCAGCAGCCCACCGTCCCGCACAGATACGCAGTATTTT. The chain couples TRBV5-1 to TRBJ2-3, with unresolved D. Germline assignment: CDR1 SGHRS and CDR2 YFSETQ. The CDR3 extends over 14 amino acids. The V gene lost 4 bases and the J gene lost 1 base, with 10 bases spanning the gap.

This chain links TRBV9 with TRBJ2-7; 13 nucleotides align to TRBD2. The CDR3 runs 16 residues. Looked up from germline, CDR1 is SGDLS and CDR2 is YYNGEE. The junction had 4 bases not matched to a gene; V was cut back by 3 bases and J by 1 base. The CDR3 DNA follows: TGTGCCAGCAGCGCCGGGGGACTAGCGGGATCCTACGAGCAGTACTTC. Translated, it gives CASSAGGLAGSYEQYF.

This clone was detected only once. This rearrangement joins TRBV25-1 to TRBJ1-1, with D maybe TRBD1 (5 bases). Per the germline V gene, CDR1 is MGHDK and CDR2 is SYGVNS. Trimming shortened V by 7 bases and J by 1 base, and 13 bases separated the two germline ends. The CDR3 runs to 14 residues. CDR3 DNA sequence: TGTGCCAGCATATCTCACAGGAAGAACACTGAAGCTTTCTTT. It codes for CASISHRKNTEAFF.

This chain joins TRBV2 and TRBJ2-7; 11 nucleotides agree with TRBD2. V shed 2 bases, J shed 9 bases, and the junction held 9 bases outside the gene matches. CDR3 length equals 15 residues. The germline V gene has CDR1 SNHLY and CDR2 FYNNEI. DNA of the CDR3: TGTGCCAGCAGTGAACAAGGGGTAGCGGGAGGGGTGCAGTACTTC. This encodes CASSEQGVAGGVQYF.

The chain combines TRBV10-3 with TRBJ1-1; D gene uncertain. Germline-derived CDR1 and CDR2 are ENHRY and SYGVKD. The CDR3 loop spans 13 amino acids. V was clipped by 6 bases and J by 2 bases, with 10 bases between them. The DNA of the CDR3 is TGTGCCATCAGGAATGATGTTAACACTGAAGCTTTCTTT. Translating it yields CAIRNDVNTEAFF.

The chain carries TRBV9 and TRBJ1-4; 7 bases map to TRBD1. Per germline, CDR1 SGDLS and CDR2 YYNGEE. The V segment lost 4 bases and the J segment 10 bases; nucleotides outside the gene matches: 7. The CDR3 totals 13 residues. CDR3 amino acids: CASSSRQGGKLFF. For the CDR3, the DNA is TGTGCCAGCAGCAGCCGACAGGGCGGAAAACTGTTTTTT.

The rearrangement joins TRBV7-9 to TRBJ1-3, with D perhaps TRBD1 (6 bases). The germline V and J ends were trimmed by 1 base and 0 bases, with 13 bases remaining between them. The CDR3 spans 17 residues. Germline assignment: CDR1 SEHNR and CDR2 FQNEAQ (reference sequence). The CDR3 sequence: CASSLVGRGSSGNTIYF. In nucleotides, the CDR3 is TGTGCCAGCAGCTTAGTAGGCAGGGGAAGCTCTGGAAACACCATATATTTT.